Below, one TCR beta chain is given with its context. It has no known antigen specificity. No quality values exist for individual bases; no much larger clone is one base distant. The library was made by the immunoSEQ multiplex PCR assay. TCRdb's version of the immuneACCESS table is confined to in-frame rearrangements and falls short of the full clone set. An unresolved V gene accounts for under half of the shortfall where checked; the remainder is of unknown origin. This sample holds about 76,000 clones; roughly 97% were observed only once. The biggest ten clones account for 0.2% to 0.25% of the sample. The data stem from a study of technical replicates of blood from several donors (dated by TCRdb to about 2017). Counted from cysteine to phenylalanine, this CDR3 has 16 amino acids. The entry retains the CDR3 DNA only, 48 bases that are in frame from base 1. Per the germline V gene, LGHNA is the CDR1 and YNFKEQ is the CDR2. V lost 2 bases and J lost 8 bases, and the count of bases not matched to a germline gene is 10.

The TCR sequence derives from a human donor in good health. The sequence joins TRBV4-2 to TRBJ2-1, with 9 bases aligning to TRBD1. Specimen: T cells isolated from PBMCs. The CDR3: CASSQTIQGALDEQFF. The DNA reads as follows: TGTGCCAGCAGCCAAACGATACAGGGGGCTCTGGATGAGCAGTTCTTC.